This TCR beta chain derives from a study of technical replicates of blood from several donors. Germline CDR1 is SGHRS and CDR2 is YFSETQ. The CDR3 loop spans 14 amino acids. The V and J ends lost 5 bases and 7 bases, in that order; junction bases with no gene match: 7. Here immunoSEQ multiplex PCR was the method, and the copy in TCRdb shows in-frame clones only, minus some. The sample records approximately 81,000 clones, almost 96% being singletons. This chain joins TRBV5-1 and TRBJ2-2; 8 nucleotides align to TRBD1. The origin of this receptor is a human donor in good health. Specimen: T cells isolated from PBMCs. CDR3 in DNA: TGCGCCAGCAGTTCGGACAGGGAGAGCGGGGAGCTGTTTTTT. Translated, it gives CASSSDRESGELFF.